What follows are 4 T cell receptor beta chains derived from one specimen sequenced in a study of blood T cell repertoires in COVID-19. Clones were sequenced by immunoSEQ multiplex PCR, and TCRdb holds only the in-frame ones, with some missing. This sample has fewer than 250,000 clones, with 88% found just once. Sequencing was carried out using peripheral blood. These TCRs come from a man between 65 and 85 years old with acute or convalescent COVID-19.

The gene calls are TRBV7-3 and TRBJ2-2; TRBD1 matches at 8 bases. CDR3 length equals 15 residues. Germline V gene sequence: CDR1 SGHTA, CDR2 FQGTGA. The trim removed 3 bases at V and 7 bases at J, leaving 7 bases unmatched. In DNA, the CDR3 is TGTGCCAGCAGCTTTTCCTCAGGGGGCCACGGGGAGCTGTTTTTT. Its protein is CASSFSSGGHGELFF.

This rearrangement joins TRBV10-3 to TRBJ2-7; the D gene is possibly TRBD2 (5 bases). The length of the CDR3 is 14 residues. V was cut by 0 bases and J by 3 bases, with 9 bases left in between. Germline V CDR1 and CDR2: ENHRY, SYGVKD. Written as DNA, the CDR3 is TGTGCCATCAGTGAGTCGGGGAGAAACTACGAGCAGTACTTC. Translated: CAISESGRNYEQYF.

V is TRBV30 and J is TRBJ1-1, with TRBD1 identical over 10 bases. Germline V gene lookup returns CDR1 GTSNPN and CDR2 SVGIG (reference sequence). V was pared by 2 bases and J by 3 bases, with 6 bases of the junction left unmatched. CDR3 length: 15 residues. The CDR3 DNA sequence: TGTGCCTGGAGTAAGCCGGACAGGGGGGACACTGAAGCTTTCTTT. This translates into CAWSKPDRGDTEAFF.

The V and J genes are TRBV28 and TRBJ1-5; the D gene is possibly TRBD1 (5 bases). Germline lookup yields CDR1 MDHEN and CDR2 SYDVKM. V lost 5 bases to trimming and J lost 9 bases, with 20 bases between them. This CDR3 contains 15 residues. The CDR3 DNA follows: TGTGCCAGCAGTCCCCGTGGGGCACAATCAGGGCCCCAGCATTTT. Translating it yields CASSPRGAQSGPQHF.